Shown below are 30 T cell receptor beta chains from a single sample sequenced in a study of shared clonotypes between healthy human individuals. Clones were sequenced by immunoSEQ multiplex PCR, and TCRdb holds only the in-frame ones, with some missing. The table records a few million clones, around 92% of them present only once. Sequencing used naive CD4+ T cells from PBMCs. As for subset: CD45RA+ positively selected. These TCRs come from a young man in good health. Some clones in this sample may be carry-over from other donors' samples.

For the CDR3, the DNA is TGTGCCAGCAGCCCAGGCGAGGGAGGGCCGGACACCGGGGAGCTGTTTTTT. Protein sequence: CASSPGEGGPDTGELFF. The chain combines TRBV4-2 with TRBJ2-2; 7 bases fit TRBD2. V trimming: 4 bases; J trimming: 3 bases; junction bases outside the gene matches: 11. CDR3 length equals 17 residues. CDR1 LGHNA and CDR2 YNFKEQ come from the germline V gene.

The genes are TRBV6-5 and TRBJ1-1; D possibly corresponds to TRBD1 (5 bases). Germline V gene sequence: CDR1 MNHEY, CDR2 SVGAGI. This CDR3 contains 14 residues. V was clipped by 6 bases and J by 3 bases, with 14 bases between them. CDR3 sequence reads: CASREFRDDTEAFF. In DNA, the CDR3 is TGTGCCAGCAGGGAATTCAGGGATGACACTGAAGCTTTCTTT.

The chain combines TRBV6-6 with TRBJ1-1; D gene ambiguous. The length of the CDR3 is 16 residues. Germline CDR1 and CDR2: MNHNY and SVGAGI (reference sequence). Trimming left V 2 bases short and J 1 base short, with 14 bases between. Here the CDR3 DNA reads TGTGCCAGCAGTTACGGGGTCGGATCTCGGAACACTGAAGCTTTCTTT. Its translation is CASSYGVGSRNTEAFF.

The rearrangement uses TRBV4-2 and TRBJ1-1; no firm D call. The V end lost 1 base, the J end lost 10 bases, and 19 bases lay between the germline ends. Germline loops: CDR1 LGHNA, CDR2 YNFKEQ. This CDR3 spans 15 amino acids. The chain's CDR3 is CASSQGGTTAGGAFF. The CDR3 DNA is TGTGCCAGCAGCCAAGGGGGTACCACGGCCGGCGGAGCTTTCTTT.

This chain links TRBV7-2 with TRBJ2-7; D ambiguous. The CDR3 loop spans 13 amino acids. Trimming took 1 base from V and 7 from J, leaving 11 bases between them. The V gene's germline CDR1 is SGHTA and CDR2 FQGNSA. CDR3 sequence: CASSLDFIGEQYF. The DNA for the CDR3 is TGTGCCAGCAGCTTAGACTTTATAGGGGAGCAGTACTTC.

The chain joins TRBV28 to TRBJ1-5; TRBD1 might be the D (6 bases). There are 13 residues in the CDR3. Per the germline V gene, CDR1 is MDHEN and CDR2 is SYDVKM. Trimming took 9 bases from V and 2 from J, leaving 11 bases between them. In DNA, the CDR3 is TGTGCCAGTGGTGGGGGCGGCAATCAGCCCCAGCATTTT. It encodes CASGGGGNQPQHF. Full variable domain (missing parts from reference TRBV28 and TRBJ1-5): DVKVTQSSRYLVKRTGEKVFLECVQDMDHENMFWYRQDPGLGLRLIYFSYDVKMKEKGDIPEGYSVSREKKERFSLILESASTNQTSMYLCASGGGGNQPQHFGDGTRLSIL.

The J gene is TRBJ2-3, the V gene TRBV7-2, with D possibly being TRBD2 (5 bases). The CDR3 has 17 residues. Germline lookup yields CDR1 SGHTA and CDR2 FQGNSA. The V and J ends lost 0 bases and 2 bases respectively, with 15 bases between them. CDR3 loop: CASSLASRSGTTDTQYF. CDR3 DNA sequence: TGTGCCAGCAGCTTAGCCTCAAGGAGCGGAACCACAGATACGCAGTATTTT. Based on the CDR3 plus reference TRBV7-2 and TRBJ2-3, the full variable domain is GAGVSQSPSNKVTEKGKDVELRCDPISGHTALYWYRQSLGQGLEFLIYFQGNSAPDKSGLPSDRFSAERTGGSVSTLTIQRTQQEDSAVYLCASSLASRSGTTDTQYFGPGTRLTVL.

The rearrangement joins TRBV28 to TRBJ1-3, with a weak D call TRBD1 (5 bases). The CDR3 is made up of 15 amino acids. V was cut by 3 bases and J by 0 bases, with 9 bases left in between. In germline, CDR1 is MDHEN, CDR2 SYDVKM. The CDR3 is CASSFRGLSGNTIYF. The DNA of the CDR3 is TGTGCCAGCAGTTTTAGGGGACTCTCTGGAAACACCATATATTTT. The whole variable domain, filled in from reference TRBV28 and TRBJ1-3, reads DVKVTQSSRYLVKRTGEKVFLECVQDMDHENMFWYRQDPGLGLRLIYFSYDVKMKEKGDIPEGYSVSREKKERFSLILESASTNQTSMYLCASSFRGLSGNTIYFGEGSWLTVV.

The chain recombines TRBV6-5 with TRBJ1-2; possible D gene TRBD1, 6 bases. The ends were cut back, 10 bases at V and 7 bases at J, with 19 bases in the middle. Germline V gene lookup returns CDR1 MNHEY and CDR2 SVGAGI. CDR3 length: 13 amino acids. Here the CDR3 DNA reads TGTGCCACCCAAGGGGGGTCTTGGGGTGGCTACACCTTC. This codes for CATQGGSWGGYTF.

The gene calls are TRBV2 and TRBJ2-7; D not resolved. In germline, CDR1 is SNHLY, CDR2 FYNNEI. The CDR3 consists of 12 residues. V shed 0 bases and J shed 6 bases, with 6 bases lying between them. The CDR3 DNA sequence: TGTGCCAGCAGTGAAGCAGGGCGCGAGCAGTACTTC. Amino acids: CASSEAGREQYF.

The V gene is TRBV5-4, the J gene TRBJ2-5; D call uncertain. The CDR3 has 14 residues. Germline V gives CDR1 SGHNT, CDR2 YYREEE (reference sequence). The V gene lost 6 bases and the J gene lost 7 bases, with 19 bases spanning the gap. CDR3 coding DNA: TGTGCCAGCAACGCCGACACAAGCGAAGGGACCCAGTACTTC. Protein product: CASNADTSEGTQYF.

The chain couples TRBV18 to TRBJ2-7, with D unclear. Trimming took 10 bases from V and 3 from J, leaving 13 bases between them. The germline gives CDR1 KGHSH, CDR2 LQKENI. This CDR3 region has 12 residues. For the CDR3, the DNA is TGTGCCACCGGAGAAAGGGTCTACGAGCAGTACTTC. Protein sequence: CATGERVYEQYF.

This rearrangement joins TRBV6-5 to TRBJ1-2, with 7 bases matching TRBD1. The CDR3 contains 14 residues. V shed 3 bases, J shed 12 bases, and the junction held 13 bases outside the gene matches. Germline CDR1 MNHEY, CDR2 SVGAGI. This CDR3 is CASSYNRGYSTNTF. The CDR3, as DNA: TGTGCCAGCAGTTATAACAGGGGTTACTCCACGAACACCTTC.

The V gene is TRBV2, the J gene TRBJ2-1; perhaps TRBD1 as D (6 bases). V lost 5 bases to trimming and J lost 4 bases, with 18 bases between them. Germline CDR1 and CDR2: SNHLY and FYNNEI. The CDR3 runs to 16 residues. The CDR3 bases are TGTGCCAGCAGTAGAATCGGGACAAAAGATTACAATGAGCAGTTCTTC. Its translation: CASSRIGTKDYNEQFF.

This clone was seen once. This chain connects TRBV4-1 to TRBJ2-1; no reliable D call. The germline V and J ends were trimmed by 1 base and 7 bases, with 11 bases remaining between them. Germline loops: CDR1 MGHRA, CDR2 YSYEKL. The CDR3 spans 14 residues. In DNA form, the CDR3 reads TGCGCCAGCAGCCAAGTTCAACGGAAGAATGAGCAGTTCTTC. Encoded protein: CASSQVQRKNEQFF.

In regard to this clone: Additional DNA sequences in this sample encode the identical CDR3. The chain carries TRBV28 and TRBJ1-3, with D unclear. Germline V gene lookup returns CDR1 MDHEN and CDR2 SYDVKM. The CDR3 consists of 14 residues. Trimming stripped 3 bases from V and 1 base from J, with 7 bases between. The CDR3 spells CASSLRSSGNTIYF. The CDR3 DNA reads TGTGCCAGCAGTTTGAGGTCTTCTGGAAACACCATATATTTT.

The chain combines TRBV20-1 with TRBJ1-3; D remains unclear. Germline loops: CDR1 DFQATT, CDR2 SNEGSKA (reference sequence). The CDR3 sequence is 11 residues long. The germline V and J ends were trimmed by 6 bases and 8 bases, with 11 bases remaining between them. CDR3 sequence (DNA): TGCAGTGCCCCTAGGTACGACACCATATATTTT. This sequence encodes CSAPRYDTIYF.

This chain links TRBV5-4 with TRBJ2-3; tentatively, D is TRBD1 (6 bases). The ends were cut back, 2 bases at V and 3 bases at J, with 13 bases in the middle. This CDR3 is built from 15 residues. In germline, CDR1 is SGHNT, CDR2 YYREEE (reference sequence). The CDR3 region is CASSFRDMGTDTQYF. In nucleotides, the CDR3 is TGTGCCAGCAGCTTCCGGGACATGGGGACAGATACGCAGTATTTT.

The chain is built from TRBV7-6 and TRBJ2-7; maybe TRBD2 (5 bases). The CDR3 spans 15 residues. CDR1 and CDR2 from the germline V gene are SGHVS and FNYEAQ. Trimming took 5 bases from V and 4 from J, leaving 18 bases between them. CDR3: CASSPTSQTTYEQYF. The CDR3 DNA reads TGTGCCAGCAGCCCCACAAGCCAGACTACATACGAGCAGTACTTC. The whole variable domain, filled in from reference TRBV7-6 and TRBJ2-7, reads GAGVSQSPRYKVTKRGQDVALRCDPISGHVSLYWYRQALGQGPEFLTYFNYEAQQDKSGLPNDRFSAERPEGSISTLTIQRTEQRDSAMYRCASSPTSQTTYEQYFGPGTRLTVT.

V gene TRBV5-1 combines with J gene TRBJ2-2; D possibly corresponds to TRBD1 (7 bases). V lost 4 bases and J lost 4, with 8 bases in between. The CDR3 length is 13 residues. The germline CDR1 and CDR2 sequences are SGHRS and YFSETQ. This CDR3 reads CASSQGGTGELFF. In DNA form, the CDR3 reads TGCGCCAGCAGCCAGGGGGGCACCGGGGAGCTGTTTTTT.

The V and J genes are TRBV5-1 and TRBJ1-1, with unresolved D. This CDR3 comprises 15 residues. CDR1 is SGHRS and CDR2 is YFSETQ in the germline V gene. Trimming cost V 2 bases and J 1 base, with 12 bases left between them. CDR3 coding DNA: TGCGCCAGCAGCTTTAACCCCAGGCAGAACACTGAAGCTTTCTTT. Residues: CASSFNPRQNTEAFF.

This rearrangement joins TRBV29-1 to TRBJ1-1; no definite D call. Germline CDR1 SQVTM, CDR2 ANQGSEA. The CDR3 runs to 13 residues. The germline V and J ends were trimmed by 4 bases and 0 bases, with 9 bases remaining between them. The CDR3 sequence: CSVVWQLNTEAFF. DNA of the CDR3: TGCAGCGTTGTATGGCAGCTGAACACTGAAGCTTTCTTT.

This clone was detected only a few times. V is TRBV19 and J is TRBJ2-1; TRBD2 agrees at 10 bases. Germline assignment: CDR1 LNHDA and CDR2 SQIVND (reference sequence). This CDR3 spans 12 amino acids. Losses at the gene ends were 7 bases for V and 10 bases for J; bases not matched to a gene: 4. The CDR3 region is CASISGRYEQFF. In DNA, the CDR3 is TGTGCCAGTATTAGCGGGAGGTACGAGCAGTTCTTC.

Turning to this clone: Other DNA sequences within the sample encode an identical CDR3. The chain employs TRBV4-1 and TRBJ2-5; D gene unclear. The CDR3 consists of 12 residues. The germline CDR1 and CDR2 sequences are MGHRA and YSYEKL. V lost 2 bases to trimming and J lost 5 bases, with 6 bases between them. The CDR3 region is CASSQLGETQYF. The DNA of the CDR3 is TGCGCCAGCAGCCAACTAGGGGAGACCCAGTACTTC.

This chain uses TRBV6-5 with TRBJ1-5; 10 bases are a match to TRBD1. CDR1 and CDR2 from the germline V gene are MNHEY and SVGAGI. After removal of 7 bases from V and 6 bases from J, the junction contained 6 bases not matched to a gene. This CDR3 has 14 residues. The CDR3 here is CASKPTGGPQPQHF. The CDR3 DNA sequence: TGTGCCAGCAAACCGACAGGGGGCCCTCAGCCCCAGCATTTT.

As concerns this clone: Additional DNA sequences in this sample encode the identical CDR3. The chain employs TRBV7-8 and TRBJ2-7; D gene ambiguous. The CDR3 has 11 residues. V dropped 5 bases and J dropped 5 bases, with 7 bases sitting between them. Looked up from germline, CDR1 is SGHVS and CDR2 is FQNEAQ. CDR3 sequence reads: CASSLRNEQYF. CDR3 coding DNA: TGTGCCAGCAGCCTAAGGAACGAGCAGTACTTC.

CDR3 bases: TGTGCCAGCAGTTTTTCTTGGACGCAGTATTTT. This translates into CASSFSWTQYF. The chain has TRBV28 and TRBJ2-3; unclear D gene. Germline V gives CDR1 MDHEN, CDR2 SYDVKM. The V and J ends lost 3 bases and 9 bases respectively, with 7 bases between them. The CDR3 extends over 11 amino acids.

CDR3 sequence: CASSLRTDTYNEQFF. The CDR3, as DNA: TGTGCCAGCAGCTTACGGACAGATACCTACAATGAGCAGTTCTTC. This chain connects TRBV11-2 to TRBJ2-1; D may be TRBD1 (6 bases). There are 15 residues in the CDR3. The V gene's germline CDR1 is SGHAT and CDR2 FQNNGV. The V end was cut by 2 bases, the J end by 2 bases, with 10 bases between.

The chain joins TRBV18 to TRBJ1-2, with D perhaps matching TRBD1 (5 bases). Germline lookup yields CDR1 KGHSH and CDR2 LQKENI. V lost 3 bases, J lost 4 bases, and 18 bases lay in between. CDR3 length: 16 amino acids. DNA for the CDR3: TGTGCCAGCTCACCGACCGGGGGGGATTCGGTCTATGGCTACACCTTC. This sequence encodes CASSPTGGDSVYGYTF.

Turning to this clone: One end of the junction is discordant with germline, which a read error may explain. The rearrangement joins TRBV29-1 to TRBJ2-7, with 10 nucleotides matching TRBD2. This CDR3 has 14 residues. Germline loops: CDR1 SQVTM, CDR2 ANQGSEA. CDR3 DNA: TGCAGCGTGGAAGATCCTAGCGGGAGCTACGAGCAGTACTTC. Translating it yields CSVEDPSGSYEQYF.